This T cell receptor beta chain was recovered during a study of T cell responses to AZD1222 COVID-19 vaccine. Whole-study results and caveats: Repertoire samples came only from after the peak T cell response.

The repertoire was sequenced with immunoSEQ multiplex PCR; TCRdb's copy has only in-frame clones and lacks some. The table includes 85,000 or so clones, 75% to 90% detected once. The count of this clone is one. The target antigen is unknown. Germline CDR1 and CDR2: ENHRY and SYGVKD. The CDR3 sequence is 16 residues long. J was trimmed by 4 bases and V by 2 bases; bases with no gene match: 6. V gene TRBV10-3 combines with J gene TRBJ2-5, with 11 positions matching TRBD1. The sample consisted of peripheral blood, taken on day 0 of AZD1222 vaccination. This TCR derives from an adult in good health. The chain's CDR3 is CAISEPGQGVGETQYF. The CDR3 DNA sequence: TGTGCCATCAGTGAGCCGGGACAGGGGGTCGGAGAGACCCAGTACTTC.